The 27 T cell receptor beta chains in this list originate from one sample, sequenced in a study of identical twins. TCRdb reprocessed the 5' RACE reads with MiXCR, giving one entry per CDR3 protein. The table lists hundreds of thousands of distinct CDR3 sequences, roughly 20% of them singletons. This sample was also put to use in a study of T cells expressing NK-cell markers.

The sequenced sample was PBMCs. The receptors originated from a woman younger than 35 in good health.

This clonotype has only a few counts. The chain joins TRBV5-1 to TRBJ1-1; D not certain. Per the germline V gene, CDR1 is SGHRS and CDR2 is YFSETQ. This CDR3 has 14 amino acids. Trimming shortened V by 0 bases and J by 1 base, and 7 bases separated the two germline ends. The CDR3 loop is CASSLDGKNTEAFF. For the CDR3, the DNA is TGCGCCAGCAGCTTGGACGGAAAGAACACTGAAGCTTTCTTT.

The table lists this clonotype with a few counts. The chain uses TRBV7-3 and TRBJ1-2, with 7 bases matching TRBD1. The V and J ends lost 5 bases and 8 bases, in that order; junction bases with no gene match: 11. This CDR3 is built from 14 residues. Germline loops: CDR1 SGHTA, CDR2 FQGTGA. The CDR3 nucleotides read TGTGCCAGCAGCACCCTTAGACAGGGACGAGGCTACACCTTC. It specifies CASSTLRQGRGYTF.

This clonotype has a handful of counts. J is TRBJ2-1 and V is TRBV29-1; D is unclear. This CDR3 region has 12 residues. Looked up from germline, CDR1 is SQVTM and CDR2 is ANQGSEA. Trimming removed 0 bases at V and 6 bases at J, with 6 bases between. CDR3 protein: CSVEDSSNEQFF. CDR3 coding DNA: TGCAGCGTTGAAGATTCTAGCAATGAGCAGTTCTTC.

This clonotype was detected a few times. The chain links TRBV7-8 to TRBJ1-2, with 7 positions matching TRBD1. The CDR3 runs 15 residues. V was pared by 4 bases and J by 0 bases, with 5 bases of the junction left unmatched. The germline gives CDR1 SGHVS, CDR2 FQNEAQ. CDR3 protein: CASSWTGTANYGYTF. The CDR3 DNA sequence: TGTGCCAGCAGCTGGACCGGGACAGCTAACTATGGCTACACCTTC.

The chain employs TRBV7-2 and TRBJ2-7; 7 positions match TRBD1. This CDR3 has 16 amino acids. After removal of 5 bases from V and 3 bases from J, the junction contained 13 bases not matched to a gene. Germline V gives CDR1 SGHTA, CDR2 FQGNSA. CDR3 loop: CASSPWANRGSYEQYF. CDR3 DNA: TGTGCCAGCAGCCCATGGGCAAACAGGGGCAGCTACGAGCAGTACTTC.

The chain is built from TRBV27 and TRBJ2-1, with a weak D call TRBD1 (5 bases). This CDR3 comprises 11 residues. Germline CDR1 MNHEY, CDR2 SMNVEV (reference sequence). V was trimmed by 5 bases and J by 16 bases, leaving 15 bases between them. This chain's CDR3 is CASSGWGTQFF. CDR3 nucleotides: TGTGCCAGCAGTGGGTGGGGCACCCAATTCTTC.

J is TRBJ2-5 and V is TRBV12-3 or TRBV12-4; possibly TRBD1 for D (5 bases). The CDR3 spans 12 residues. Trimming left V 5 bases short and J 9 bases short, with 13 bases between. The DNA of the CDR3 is TGTGCCAGCAGTCCCCTTAAAGGGGCCCAGTACTTC. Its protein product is CASSPLKGAQYF.

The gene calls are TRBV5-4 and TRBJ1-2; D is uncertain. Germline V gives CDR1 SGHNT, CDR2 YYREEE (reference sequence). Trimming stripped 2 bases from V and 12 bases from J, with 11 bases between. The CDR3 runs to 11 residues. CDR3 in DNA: TGTGCCAGCAGCTTTGGGATGGTCGACACCTTC. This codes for CASSFGMVDTF.

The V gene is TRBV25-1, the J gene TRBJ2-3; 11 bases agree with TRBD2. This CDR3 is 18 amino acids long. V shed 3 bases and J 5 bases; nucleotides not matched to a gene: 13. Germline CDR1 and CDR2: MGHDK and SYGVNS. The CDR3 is CASSDHPAGSGGGDTQYF. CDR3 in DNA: TGTGCCAGCAGTGATCACCCGGCGGGTAGCGGGGGGGGAGATACGCAGTATTTT.

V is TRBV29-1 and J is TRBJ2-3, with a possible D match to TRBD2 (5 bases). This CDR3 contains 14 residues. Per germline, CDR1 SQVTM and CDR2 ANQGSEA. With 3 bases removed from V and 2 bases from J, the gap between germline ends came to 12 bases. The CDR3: CSVDTRADTDTQYF. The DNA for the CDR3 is TGCAGCGTTGATACGAGGGCCGACACAGATACGCAGTATTTT.

Here the CDR3 reads CASSLTPGTNTEAFF. As DNA, the CDR3 is TGTGCCAGCAGCTTAACTCCGGGGACGAACACTGAAGCTTTCTTT. The chain has TRBV7-3 and TRBJ1-1, with D possibly TRBD1 on 5 matching bases. V was trimmed by 0 bases and J by 1 base, leaving 9 bases between them. The V gene's germline CDR1 is SGHTA and CDR2 FQGTGA. The CDR3 sequence is 15 residues long.

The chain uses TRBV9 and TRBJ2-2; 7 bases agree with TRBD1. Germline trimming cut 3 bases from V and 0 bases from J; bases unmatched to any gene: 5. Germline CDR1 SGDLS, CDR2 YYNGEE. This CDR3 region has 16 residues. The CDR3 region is CASSATRGSNTGELFF. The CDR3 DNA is TGTGCCAGCAGCGCTACCAGGGGGTCGAACACCGGGGAGCTGTTTTTT.

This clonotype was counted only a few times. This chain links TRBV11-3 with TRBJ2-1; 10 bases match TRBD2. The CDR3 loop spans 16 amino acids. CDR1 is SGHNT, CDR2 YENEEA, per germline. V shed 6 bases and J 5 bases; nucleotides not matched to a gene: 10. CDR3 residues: CASRIAGGFLNNEQFF. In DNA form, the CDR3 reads TGTGCCAGCAGAATAGCGGGGGGATTTCTCAACAATGAGCAGTTCTTC.

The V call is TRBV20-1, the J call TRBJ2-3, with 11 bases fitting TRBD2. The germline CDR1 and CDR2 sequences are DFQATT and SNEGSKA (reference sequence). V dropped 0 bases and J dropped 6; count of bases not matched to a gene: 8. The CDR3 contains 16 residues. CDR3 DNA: TGCAGTGCTAGAGAGGGGACTAGCGGACAAGGGGATACGCAGTATTTT. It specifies CSAREGTSGQGDTQYF.

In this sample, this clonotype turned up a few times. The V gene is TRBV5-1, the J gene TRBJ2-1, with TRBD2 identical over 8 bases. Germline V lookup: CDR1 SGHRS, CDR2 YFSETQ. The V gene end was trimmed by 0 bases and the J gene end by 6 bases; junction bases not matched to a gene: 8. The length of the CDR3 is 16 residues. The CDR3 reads CASSLVVTSERNEQFF. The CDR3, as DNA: TGCGCCAGCAGCTTGGTGGTGACTAGCGAGCGCAATGAGCAGTTCTTC.

In DNA, the CDR3 is TGTGCCAGCAGTTTAGCTGCCGACAGGCAAAATGGCTACACCTTC. This gives the protein CASSLAADRQNGYTF. The chain recombines TRBV12-3 or TRBV12-4 with TRBJ1-2, with D possibly matching TRBD1 (6 bases). The CDR3 is 15 residues long. V dropped 0 bases and J dropped 6 bases, with 14 bases sitting between them.

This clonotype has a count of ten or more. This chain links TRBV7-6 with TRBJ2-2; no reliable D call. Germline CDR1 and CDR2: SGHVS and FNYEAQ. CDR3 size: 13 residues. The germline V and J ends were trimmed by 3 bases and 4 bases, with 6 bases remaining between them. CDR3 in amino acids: CASSLAITGELFF. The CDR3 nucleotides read TGTGCCAGCAGCTTGGCTATCACCGGGGAGCTGTTTTTT.

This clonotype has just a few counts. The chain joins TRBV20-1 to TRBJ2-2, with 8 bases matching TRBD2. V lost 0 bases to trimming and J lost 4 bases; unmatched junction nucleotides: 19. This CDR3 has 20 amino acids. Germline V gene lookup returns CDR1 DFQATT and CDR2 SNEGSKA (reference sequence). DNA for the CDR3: TGCAGTGCTAGAGAATGGTTAGGCGGGGGGTCCAAATACTTCACCGGGGAGCTGTTTTTT. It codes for CSAREWLGGGSKYFTGELFF.

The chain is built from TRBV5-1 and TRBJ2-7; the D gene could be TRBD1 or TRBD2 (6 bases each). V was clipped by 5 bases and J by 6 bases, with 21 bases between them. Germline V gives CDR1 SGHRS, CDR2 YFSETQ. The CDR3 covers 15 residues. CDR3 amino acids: CASRRTPGGLGEQYF. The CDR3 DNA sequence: TGCGCCAGCAGACGAACACCTGGGGGGCTCGGCGAGCAGTACTTC.

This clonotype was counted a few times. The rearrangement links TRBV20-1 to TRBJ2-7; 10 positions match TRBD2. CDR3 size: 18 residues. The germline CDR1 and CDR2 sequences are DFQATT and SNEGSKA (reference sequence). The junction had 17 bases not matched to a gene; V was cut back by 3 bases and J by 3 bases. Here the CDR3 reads CSARLTVPKRGGSYEQYF. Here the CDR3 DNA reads TGCAGTGCTAGGTTAACGGTCCCTAAGCGGGGGGGAAGCTACGAGCAGTACTTC.

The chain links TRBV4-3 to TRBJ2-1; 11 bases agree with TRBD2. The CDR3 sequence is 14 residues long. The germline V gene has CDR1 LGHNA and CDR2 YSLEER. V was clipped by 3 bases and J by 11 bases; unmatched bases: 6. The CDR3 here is CASSHDRTSGQQFF. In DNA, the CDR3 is TGCGCCAGCAGCCATGATCGGACTAGCGGGCAGCAGTTCTTC.

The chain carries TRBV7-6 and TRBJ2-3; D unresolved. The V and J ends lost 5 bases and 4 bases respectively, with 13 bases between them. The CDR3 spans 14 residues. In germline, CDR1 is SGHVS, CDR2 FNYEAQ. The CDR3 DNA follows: TGTGCCAGCAGCCGTAGCTTTCGAGCAGATACGCAGTATTTT. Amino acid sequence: CASSRSFRADTQYF. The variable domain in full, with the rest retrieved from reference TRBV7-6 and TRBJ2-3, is GAGVSQSPRYKVTKRGQDVALRCDPISGHVSLYWYRQALGQGPEFLTYFNYEAQQDKSGLPNDRFSAERPEGSISTLTIQRTEQRDSAMYRCASSRSFRADTQYFGPGTRLTVL.

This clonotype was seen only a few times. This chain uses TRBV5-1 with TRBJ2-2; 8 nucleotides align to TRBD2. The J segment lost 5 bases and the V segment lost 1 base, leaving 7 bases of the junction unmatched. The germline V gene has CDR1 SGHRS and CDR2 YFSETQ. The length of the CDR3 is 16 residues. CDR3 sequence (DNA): TGCGCCAGCAGCTTGATACCTGGACTAGCAACCGGGGAGCTGTTTTTT. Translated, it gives CASSLIPGLATGELFF.

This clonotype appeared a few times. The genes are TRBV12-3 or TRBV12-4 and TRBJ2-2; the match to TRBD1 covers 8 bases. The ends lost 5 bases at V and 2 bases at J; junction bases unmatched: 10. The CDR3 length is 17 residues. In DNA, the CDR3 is TGTGCCAGCAGTCCGCCCTCCAGGGGGCGCAACACCGGGGAGCTGTTTTTT. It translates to CASSPPSRGRNTGELFF.

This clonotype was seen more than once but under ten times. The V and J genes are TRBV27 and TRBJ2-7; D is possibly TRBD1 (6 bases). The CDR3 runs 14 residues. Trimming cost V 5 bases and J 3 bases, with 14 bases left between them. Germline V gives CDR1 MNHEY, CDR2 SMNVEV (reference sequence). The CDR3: CASSDRQASYEQYF. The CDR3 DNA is TGTGCCAGCAGTGACCGACAGGCCAGCTACGAGCAGTACTTC.

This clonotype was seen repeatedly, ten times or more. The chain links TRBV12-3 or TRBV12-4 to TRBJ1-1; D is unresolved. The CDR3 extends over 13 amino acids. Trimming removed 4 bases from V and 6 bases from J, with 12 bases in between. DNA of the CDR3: TGTGCCAGCAGTTCGCGCCCCCGGGCTGAAGCTTTCTTT. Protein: CASSSRPRAEAFF.

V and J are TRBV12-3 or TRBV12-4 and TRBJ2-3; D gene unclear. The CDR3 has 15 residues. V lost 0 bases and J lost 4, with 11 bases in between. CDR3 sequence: CASSLAAGRPDTQYF. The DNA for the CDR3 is TGTGCCAGCAGTTTAGCGGCAGGCAGGCCAGATACGCAGTATTTT.